Each of the 22 T cell receptor beta chains below was sequenced from the same sample in a study of blood T cell repertoires in COVID-19. The table came from immunoSEQ multiplex PCR; TCRdb's copy has only in-frame clones and leaves some out. The data hold around 370,000 clones, with roughly 86% observed a single time. The sample was peripheral blood. The receptors originated from a woman between 65 and 79 years old with COVID-19, enrolled during active disease.

V usage is TRBV15 and J usage is TRBJ1-5; D is undetermined. This CDR3 is built from 13 residues. The V gene's germline CDR1 is LNHNV and CDR2 YYDKDF (reference sequence). V was shortened by 10 bases and J by 11 bases, with 21 bases between the two germline ends. The CDR3 protein is CAIMGSEGEAQHF. In nucleotides, the CDR3 is TGTGCCATCATGGGGAGCGAGGGTGAGGCCCAGCATTTT. Using reference TRBV15 and TRBJ1-5 for the parts outside the CDR3, the full variable domain is DAMVIQNPRYQVTQFGKPVTLSCSQTLNHNVMYWYQQKSSQAPKLLFHYYDKDFNNEADTPDNFQSRRPNTSFCFLDIRSPGLGDTAMYLCAIMGSEGEAQHFGDGTRLSIL.

On this clone: Other DNA sequences in the sample encode the same CDR3. The chain combines TRBV7-9 with TRBJ1-1; weak D call: TRBD1 (5 bases). V lost 1 base and J lost 0, with 6 bases in between. The CDR3 totals 14 residues. Germline V lookup: CDR1 SEHNR, CDR2 FQNEAQ (reference sequence). The CDR3 nucleotides read TGTGCCAGCAGCTTAGGACAGATGAACACTGAAGCTTTCTTT. Amino acids: CASSLGQMNTEAFF.

The chain recombines TRBV6-2 or TRBV6-3 with TRBJ1-2; D is possibly TRBD1 (6 bases). Germline values: CDR1 MNHEY, CDR2 SVGEGT. The CDR3 is 12 amino acids. V was pared by 0 bases and J by 11 bases, with 10 bases between. The CDR3 nucleotides read TGTGCCAGCAGTTACTCGGACAGAGGTTACACCTTC. Translated: CASSYSDRGYTF.

The chain recombines TRBV19 with TRBJ2-7; TRBD1 aligns across 8 bases. CDR1 and CDR2 from the germline V gene are LNHDA and SQIVND (reference sequence). The CDR3 extends over 15 amino acids. The junction had 5 bases not matched to a gene; V was cut back by 3 bases and J by 1 base. The CDR3 nucleotides are TGTGCCAGTAGTATCGCCGGGACAGGTTCCTACGAGCAGTACTTC. Its translation is CASSIAGTGSYEQYF.

As concerns this clone: Other DNA sequences from this sample encode an identical CDR3 as well. The chain recombines TRBV4-1 with TRBJ1-5, with TRBD1 matching 7 bases. The CDR3 sequence is 15 residues long. J gave up 4 bases and V 1 base, and 4 bases lay outside the gene matches. Germline-derived CDR1 and CDR2 are MGHRA and YSYEKL. CDR3 protein: CASSQVAGGNQPQHF. CDR3 nucleotide sequence: TGCGCCAGCAGCCAAGTGGCAGGGGGAAATCAGCCCCAGCATTTT.

As concerns this clone: The junction does not match germline at one end; this may be a read error. The chain is built from TRBV5-8 and TRBJ1-2; 7 positions match TRBD1. Germline V gives CDR1 SGHTS, CDR2 YDEGEE. CDR3 length: 14 residues. In DNA form, the CDR3 reads TGTGCCAGCAGTTTGGGACAGCGAGCTGGCGGCTACACCTTC. Amino acids: CASSLGQRAGGYTF.

CDR3 in DNA: TGTGCCAGCAGCGCCGCGGGACAGGGAAGCGGGGAGCTGTTTTTT. As protein: CASSAAGQGSGELFF. The V call is TRBV9, the J call TRBJ2-2; 9 bases map to TRBD1. Trimming took 3 bases from V and 7 from J; bases not matched to a gene: 7. The CDR3 length is 15 residues. The V gene's germline CDR1 is SGDLS and CDR2 YYNGEE.

This clone appeared a few times. The chain is built from TRBV28 and TRBJ1-2, with D possibly being TRBD1 (5 bases). CDR3 length equals 12 residues. Germline V lookup: CDR1 MDHEN, CDR2 SYDVKM. V was cut by 7 bases and J by 5 bases, with 11 bases left in between. The CDR3 coding sequence is TGTGCCAGCACCCCTGGGGGGTATGGCTACACCTTC. Encoded protein: CASTPGGYGYTF.

The gene calls are TRBV19 and TRBJ1-5, with D possibly TRBD1 on 5 matching bases. Germline values: CDR1 LNHDA, CDR2 SQIVND (reference sequence). The CDR3 covers 16 residues. V shed 7 bases and J shed 3 bases, with 19 bases lying between them. The CDR3 nucleotides are TGTGCCAGTAAGAACCCGACGCAGGGCGACAATCAGCCCCAGCATTTT. As protein: CASKNPTQGDNQPQHF.

The gene calls are TRBV10-3 and TRBJ1-2; 9 bases line up with TRBD1. Germline CDR1 reads ENHRY; CDR2 reads SYGVKD. V dropped 6 bases and J dropped 4; count of bases not matched to a gene: 3. This CDR3 has 13 amino acids. This CDR3 reads CAIRQGASYGYTF. As DNA, the CDR3 is TGTGCCATCAGACAGGGGGCGAGCTATGGCTACACCTTC.

This sequence joins TRBV9 and TRBJ2-1; D is possibly TRBD2 (6 bases). The CDR3 is made up of 15 amino acids. V was trimmed by 4 bases and J by 1 base, leaving 12 bases between them. Germline loops: CDR1 SGDLS, CDR2 YYNGEE. CDR3 sequence: CASSPPGGSYNEQFF. CDR3 sequence (DNA): TGTGCCAGCAGCCCCCCCGGGGGTTCCTACAATGAGCAGTTCTTC.

This chain connects TRBV5-1 to TRBJ2-1; D may be TRBD2 (6 bases). This CDR3 comprises 11 residues. V was clipped by 5 bases and J by 6 bases, with 6 bases between them. Germline V gives CDR1 SGHRS, CDR2 YFSETQ. The CDR3 bases are TGCGCCAGCAGGGGGGGCAATGAGCAGTTCTTC. Translating it yields CASRGGNEQFF.

This clone was seen a few times. The chain couples TRBV28 to TRBJ1-3; no clear D gene. The CDR3 totals 15 residues. CDR1 and CDR2 from the germline V gene are MDHEN and SYDVKM. Between the trimmed V and J ends, which lost 5 bases and 0 bases, there was a span of 11 bases. CDR3: CASSLQFLSGNTIYF. CDR3 DNA: TGTGCCAGCAGTCTACAGTTCCTCTCTGGAAACACCATATATTTT.

The chain couples TRBV27 to TRBJ2-1; TRBD2 matches 7 bases. The CDR3 covers 14 residues. The J segment lost 10 bases and the V segment lost 3 bases, leaving 9 bases of the junction unmatched. In germline, CDR1 is MNHEY, CDR2 SMNVEV (reference sequence). CDR3 region: CASSFLGLEGEQFF. DNA for the CDR3: TGTGCCAGCAGTTTCCTAGGACTAGAGGGCGAGCAGTTCTTC.

The J gene is TRBJ2-7, the V gene TRBV28; 10 bases fit TRBD2. Trimming removed 4 bases from V and 3 bases from J; junction bases left unmatched: 6. The germline gives CDR1 MDHEN, CDR2 SYDVKM. The CDR3 has 15 amino acids. The CDR3 DNA reads TGTGCCAGCAGTTCCTTAGCGGGGGGAGTCTACGAGCAGTACTTC. It is translated as CASSSLAGGVYEQYF.

The V gene is TRBV2, the J gene TRBJ1-5; 7 bases fit TRBD1. This CDR3 is built from 13 residues. Looked up from germline, CDR1 is SNHLY and CDR2 is FYNNEI. The J segment lost 6 bases and the V segment lost 6 bases, leaving 5 bases of the junction unmatched. The CDR3 nucleotides are TGTGCCAGCAGCTGGGACAGAGTTCAGCCCCAGCATTTT. Its translation: CASSWDRVQPQHF. Supplemented by reference TRBV2 and TRBJ1-5, the full variable domain reads EPEVTQTPSHQVTQMGQEVILRCVPISNHLYFYWYRQILGQKVEFLVSFYNNEISEKSEIFDDQFSVERPDGSNFTLKIRSTKLEDSAMYFCASSWDRVQPQHFGDGTRLSIL.

The chain joins TRBV10-2 to TRBJ1-1; tentative D call: TRBD1 (5 bases). The ends were cut back, 8 bases at V and 1 base at J, with 11 bases in the middle. This CDR3 contains 13 residues. Germline V gene data show CDR1 as WSHSY and CDR2 as SAAADI. CDR3 in DNA: TGCGCCAGCGCCGAGACAGAGAACACTGAAGCTTTCTTT. The encoded protein is CASAETENTEAFF.

The chain recombines TRBV4-2 with TRBJ2-1; 10 bases map to TRBD2. Germline CDR1 LGHNA, CDR2 YNFKEQ. The CDR3 is made up of 14 amino acids. Losses at the gene ends were 5 bases for V and 3 bases for J; bases not matched to a gene: 1. The CDR3 DNA reads TGTGCCAGCAGCACTAGCGGGATCTACAATGAGCAGTTCTTC. It is translated as CASSTSGIYNEQFF.

The chain is built from TRBV24-1 and TRBJ2-5; D is perhaps TRBD1 (5 bases). V lost 5 bases and J 1 base, leaving 13 bases between the germline ends. The CDR3 has 15 amino acids. The germline CDR1 and CDR2 sequences are KGHDR and SFDVKD. The DNA for the CDR3 is TGTGCCACCAGTGTCCTAATTAGGGGCCAAGAGACCCAGTACTTC. Its protein product is CATSVLIRGQETQYF.

The chain has TRBV10-3 and TRBJ2-7, with D unclear. CDR3 length: 12 amino acids. V dropped 3 bases and J dropped 5 bases, with 8 bases sitting between them. The germline V gene has CDR1 ENHRY and CDR2 SYGVKD. CDR3 sequence reads: CAISDRSHEQYF. DNA for the CDR3: TGTGCCATCAGTGACAGGTCCCACGAGCAGTACTTC.

The chain employs TRBV19 and TRBJ1-2, with D unclear. The V end lost 7 bases, the J end lost 8 bases, and 20 bases lay between the germline ends. The CDR3 sequence is 14 residues long. CDR1 and CDR2 (germline): LNHDA, SQIVND (reference sequence). The CDR3 reads CASTTPNGAEGYTF. The CDR3 bases are TGTGCCAGTACCACTCCGAACGGAGCGGAGGGCTACACCTTC.

The V gene is TRBV7-9, the J gene TRBJ1-2; no clear D gene. CDR1 and CDR2 from the germline V gene are SEHNR and FQNEAQ (reference sequence). CDR3 size: 14 residues. Trimming pared 1 base from V and 1 base from J, leaving 7 bases between. CDR3 sequence: CASSLDTRNYGYTF. The CDR3 DNA is TGTGCCAGCAGCTTAGATACACGTAACTATGGCTACACCTTC.